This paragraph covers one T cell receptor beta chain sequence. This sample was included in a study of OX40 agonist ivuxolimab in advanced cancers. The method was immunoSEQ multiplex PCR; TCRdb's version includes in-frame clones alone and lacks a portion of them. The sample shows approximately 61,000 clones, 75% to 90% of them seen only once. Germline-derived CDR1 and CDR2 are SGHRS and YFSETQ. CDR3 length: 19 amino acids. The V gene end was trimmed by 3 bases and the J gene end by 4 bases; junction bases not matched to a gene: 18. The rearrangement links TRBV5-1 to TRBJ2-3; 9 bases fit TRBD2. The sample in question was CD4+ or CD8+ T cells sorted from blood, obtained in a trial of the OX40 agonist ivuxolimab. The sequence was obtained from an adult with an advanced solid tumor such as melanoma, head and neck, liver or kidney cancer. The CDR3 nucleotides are TGCGCCAGCAGCTCGTCCTTTGCGGGGGGGCCTTTTTCCGCAGATACGCAGTATTTT. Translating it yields CASSSSFAGGPFSADTQYF.